This T cell receptor (beta chain) was obtained from a study of CD8 T cells in Susac syndrome. For this clonotype: Its antigen remains unidentified.

RNA totalling about 0.45 to 1 ug underwent reverse transcription with random hexamers. Multiplex immunoSEQ PCR targeted 54 Vbeta and 13 Jbeta TCR beta segments. TCRdb called the immunoSEQ multiplex PCR reads again in MiXCR, with one record for every CDR3 protein. The top ten clones hold approximately 0.072% of a sample with about 250,000 distinct CDR3 sequences, 93% of them seen once. Findings and limits, study-wide: The study admitted that it had a relatively small number of individuals in its TCR sequencing and HLA analysis.

High-throughput TCR beta sequencing covered peripheral CD8+ and CD4+ T cells. FACS enriched CD8+ TEMRA cells, while bulk CD8+ and CD4+ were negatively isolated. The specimen was CD4+ T cells from PBMCs. The sequence derives from a human donor with multiple sclerosis.

The CDR3 DNA is TGTGCCACCAGTGATAACCGTAACAATGAGCAGTTCTTC. Translating gives CATSDNRNNEQFF. The rearrangement links TRBV24-1 to TRBJ2-1, with no clear D. With 3 bases removed from V and 5 bases from J, the gap between germline ends came to 7 bases. The CDR3 is made up of 13 amino acids. Germline V gives CDR1 KGHDR, CDR2 SFDVKD.